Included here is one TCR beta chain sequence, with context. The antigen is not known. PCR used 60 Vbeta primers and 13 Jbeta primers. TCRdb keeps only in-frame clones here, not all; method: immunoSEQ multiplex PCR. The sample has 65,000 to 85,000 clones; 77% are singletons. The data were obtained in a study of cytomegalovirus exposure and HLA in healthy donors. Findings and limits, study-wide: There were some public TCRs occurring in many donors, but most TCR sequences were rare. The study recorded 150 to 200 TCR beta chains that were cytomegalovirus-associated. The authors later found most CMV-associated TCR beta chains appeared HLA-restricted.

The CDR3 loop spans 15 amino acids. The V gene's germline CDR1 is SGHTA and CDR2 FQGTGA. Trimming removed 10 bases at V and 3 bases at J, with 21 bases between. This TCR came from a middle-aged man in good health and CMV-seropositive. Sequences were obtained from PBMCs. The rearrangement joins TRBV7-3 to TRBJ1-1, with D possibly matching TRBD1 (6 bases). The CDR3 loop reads CAIPPGGGVDTEAFF. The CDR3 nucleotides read TGTGCCATCCCACCTGGGGGGGGCGTGGACACTGAAGCTTTCTTT.